This T cell receptor (beta chain) appears in the sequencing data of a study of vaccination and CD4 T cells after COVID-19. Study-level background: Two of the convalescents were Hispanic, and the group consisted of six males and four females. Drawing of post-COVID samples took place a median about 100 days after diagnosis (range 35 to 161).

About this clonotype itself: Its target is unknown.

The V gene lost 4 bases and the J gene lost 2 bases, with 6 bases spanning the gap. The CDR3 is 13 amino acids. From germline, CDR1 is MNHNS and CDR2 SASEGT. Sequencing of DNA taken from cultured CD4+ T cells relied on the Oncomine TCR Beta short-read assay. Genomic DNA was drawn out of CD4+ T cells grown in culture. TCRdb reanalysed the PCR reads using MiXCR and keeps one entry per CDR3 protein. The sample includes 15,000 to 25,000 distinct CDR3 sequences, around 55% of them seen just once. The treatment is: approximately 9-day PBMC culture with coronavirus spike peptide pools or control peptides (ViraFEST assay). IL-2 at roughly 10 IU/ml and peptide pools at approximately 10 ug/ml were added to PBMCs cultured at roughly 2 million per well.

The V and J genes are TRBV6-1 and TRBJ1-5; no clear D. This clonotype was obtained from a human donor who had recovered from COVID-19. The sequenced sample consisted of CD4+ T cells from blood, cultured in vitro. The CDR3 region has the DNA TGTGCCAGCAGTGTAACGGGCAATCAGCCCCAGCATTTT. As protein: CASSVTGNQPQHF.